This T cell receptor beta chain was identified during a study of T cells in Graves' hyperthyroidism and ophthalmopathy. Study-level findings and limits: A median around 6.4 months before onset, the model predicted ophthalmopathy. Most thyroid-expanded clonotypes above 0.001 were also found in blood.

TCR beta CDR3 regions were amplified from RNA. Researchers ran a first-round RT-PCR on the TCR CDR3 using the HTBI primer set. One entry per CDR3 protein results from TCRdb running MiXCR on the multiplex PCR reads. The profile shows hundreds of thousands of distinct CDR3 sequences, roughly 14% of them singletons. The CDR3 covers 16 residues. V shed 5 bases and J 0 bases; nucleotides not matched to a gene: 7. Germline-derived CDR1 and CDR2 are SEHNR and FQNEAQ (reference sequence). This clonotype was detected many times. Antigen unknown. The study excluded patients with uncontrolled infection, other autoimmune disease, pregnancy or lactation. The study based diagnoses on clinical symptoms, serum thyroxine and TRAb, thyroid ultrasound and orbital computed tomography.

The sequence was obtained from a man aged 18 to 30 with Graves' ophthalmopathy. Sequenced input: blood. The chain recombines TRBV7-9 with TRBJ2-5; 9 positions match TRBD1. CDR3 residues: CASSLPDRGYQETQYF. CDR3 nucleotide sequence: TGTGCCAGCAGCCTGCCGGACAGGGGTTACCAAGAGACCCAGTACTTC.